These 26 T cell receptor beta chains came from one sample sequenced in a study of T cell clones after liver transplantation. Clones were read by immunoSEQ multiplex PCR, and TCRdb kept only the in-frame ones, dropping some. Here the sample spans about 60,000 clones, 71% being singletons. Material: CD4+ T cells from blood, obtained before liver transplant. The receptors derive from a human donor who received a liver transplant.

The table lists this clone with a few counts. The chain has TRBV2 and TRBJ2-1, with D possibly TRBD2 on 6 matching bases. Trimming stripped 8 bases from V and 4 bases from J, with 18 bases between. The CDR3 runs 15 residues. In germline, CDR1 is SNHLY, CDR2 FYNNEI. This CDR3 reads CASGQRAARYNEQFF. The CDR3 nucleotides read TGTGCCAGCGGTCAGCGGGCTGCAAGATACAATGAGCAGTTCTTC.

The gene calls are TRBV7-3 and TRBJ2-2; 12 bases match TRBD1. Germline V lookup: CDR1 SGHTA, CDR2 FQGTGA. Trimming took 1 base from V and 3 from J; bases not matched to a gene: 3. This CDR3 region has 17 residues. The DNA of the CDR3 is TGTGCCAGCAGCTTAAGGGGGACAGGGGGCTACACCGGGGAGCTGTTTTTT. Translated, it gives CASSLRGTGGYTGELFF. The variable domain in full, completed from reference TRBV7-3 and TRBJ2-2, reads GAGVSQTPSNKVTEKGKYVELRCDPISGHTALYWYRQSLGQGPEFLIYFQGTGAADDSGLPNDRFFAVRPEGSVSTLKIQRTERGDSAVYLCASSLRGTGGYTGELFFGEGSRLTVL.

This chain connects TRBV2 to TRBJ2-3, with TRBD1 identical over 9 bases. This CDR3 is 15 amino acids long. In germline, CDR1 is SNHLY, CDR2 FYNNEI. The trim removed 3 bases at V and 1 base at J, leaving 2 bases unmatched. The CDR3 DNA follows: TGTGCCAGCAGTGAGGGACAGGGCGGCACAGATACGCAGTATTTT. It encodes CASSEGQGGTDTQYF.

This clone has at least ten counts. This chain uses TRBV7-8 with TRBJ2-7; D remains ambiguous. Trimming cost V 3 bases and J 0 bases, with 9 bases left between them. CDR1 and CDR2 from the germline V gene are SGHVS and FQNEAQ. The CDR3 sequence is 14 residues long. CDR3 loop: CASSFEYSSYEQYF. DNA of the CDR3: TGTGCCAGCAGCTTTGAGTATAGCTCCTACGAGCAGTACTTC.

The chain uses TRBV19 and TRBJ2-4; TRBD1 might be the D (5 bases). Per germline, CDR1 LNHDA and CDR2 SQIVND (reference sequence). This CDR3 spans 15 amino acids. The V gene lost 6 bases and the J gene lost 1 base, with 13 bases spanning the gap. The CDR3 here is CASSPQGKAKNIQYF. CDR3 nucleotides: TGTGCCAGTAGCCCCCAGGGTAAGGCCAAAAACATTCAGTACTTC.

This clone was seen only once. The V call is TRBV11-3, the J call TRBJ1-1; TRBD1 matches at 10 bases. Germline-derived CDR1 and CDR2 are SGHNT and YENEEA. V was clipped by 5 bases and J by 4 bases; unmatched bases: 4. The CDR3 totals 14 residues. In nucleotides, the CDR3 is TGTGCCAGCAGCGACGGACAGGGGGGCACTGAAGCTTTCTTT. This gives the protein CASSDGQGGTEAFF.

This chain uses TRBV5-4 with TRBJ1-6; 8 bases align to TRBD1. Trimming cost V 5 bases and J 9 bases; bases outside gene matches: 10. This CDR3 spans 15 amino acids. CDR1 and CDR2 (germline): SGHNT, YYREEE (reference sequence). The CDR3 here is CASSRDRGPGSPLHF. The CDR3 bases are TGTGCCAGCAGTCGTGACAGGGGCCCCGGTTCACCCCTCCACTTT.

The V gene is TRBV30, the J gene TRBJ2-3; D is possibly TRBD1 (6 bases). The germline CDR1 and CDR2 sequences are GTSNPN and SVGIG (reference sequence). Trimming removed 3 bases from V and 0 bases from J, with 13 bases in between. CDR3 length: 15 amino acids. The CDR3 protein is CAWSATGSSTDTQYF. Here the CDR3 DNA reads TGTGCCTGGAGCGCGACAGGTTCTAGCACAGATACGCAGTATTTT.

CDR3 bases: TGTGCCAGCAGACAAAGCGACAGGGGTCGATCCCCCTCTAAGTCCAAAAACATTCAGTACTTC. Amino acid sequence: CASRQSDRGRSPSKSKNIQYF. V gene TRBV13 combines with J gene TRBJ2-4, with 8 nucleotides matching TRBD1. Germline lookup yields CDR1 PRHDT and CDR2 FYEKMQ (reference sequence). There are 21 residues in the CDR3. V lost 6 bases, J lost 2 bases, and 24 bases stayed unmatched.

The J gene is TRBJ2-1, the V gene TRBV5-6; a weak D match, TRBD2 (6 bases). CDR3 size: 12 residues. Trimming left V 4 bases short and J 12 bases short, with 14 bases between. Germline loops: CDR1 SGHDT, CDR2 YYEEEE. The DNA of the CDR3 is TGTGCCAGCAGCCAGGCCGGGAGCCGGCAGTTCTTC. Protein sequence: CASSQAGSRQFF.

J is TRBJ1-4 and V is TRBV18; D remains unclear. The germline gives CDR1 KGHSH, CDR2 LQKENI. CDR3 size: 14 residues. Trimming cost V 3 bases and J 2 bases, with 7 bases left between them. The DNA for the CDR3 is TGTGCCAGCTCACCGTCGGGTACTAATGAAAAACTGTTTTTT. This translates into CASSPSGTNEKLFF.

CDR3 sequence: CASSPLLDRAYEQYF. The CDR3 DNA sequence: TGTGCCAGCTCACCACTGCTGGACAGGGCCTACGAGCAGTACTTC. The chain is built from TRBV18 and TRBJ2-7; 8 bases line up with TRBD1. The CDR3 is 15 residues long. Germline V gene data show CDR1 as KGHSH and CDR2 as LQKENI. V shed 1 base, J shed 2 bases, and the junction held 4 bases outside the gene matches.

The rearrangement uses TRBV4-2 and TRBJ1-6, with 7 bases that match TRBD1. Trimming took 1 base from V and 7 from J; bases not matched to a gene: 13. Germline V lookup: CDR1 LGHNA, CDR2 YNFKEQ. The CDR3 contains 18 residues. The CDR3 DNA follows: TGTGCCAGCAGCCAAGGAAGGGTGGCGGGGACAGAGAATTCACCCCTCCACTTT. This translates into CASSQGRVAGTENSPLHF.

DNA of the CDR3: TGTGCCAGCAGCCCTGAGGGCCCGACCCGAATTCAGTACTTC. Translating it yields CASSPEGPTRIQYF. The V gene is TRBV7-2, the J gene TRBJ2-4, with D maybe TRBD2 (5 bases). Trimming shortened V by 5 bases and J by 10 bases, and 18 bases separated the two germline ends. CDR3 length equals 14 residues. Germline loops: CDR1 SGHTA, CDR2 FQGNSA.

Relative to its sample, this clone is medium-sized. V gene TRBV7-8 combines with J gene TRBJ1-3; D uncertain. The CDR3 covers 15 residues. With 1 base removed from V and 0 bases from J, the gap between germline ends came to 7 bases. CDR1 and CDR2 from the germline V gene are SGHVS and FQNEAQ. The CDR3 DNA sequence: TGTGCCAGCAGCTTAGAGTCGAGCTCTGGAAACACCATATATTTT. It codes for CASSLESSSGNTIYF.

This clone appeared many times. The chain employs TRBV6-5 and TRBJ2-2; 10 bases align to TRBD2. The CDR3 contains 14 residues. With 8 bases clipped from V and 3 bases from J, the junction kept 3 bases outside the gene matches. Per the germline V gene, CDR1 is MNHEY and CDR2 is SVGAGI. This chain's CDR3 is CASRTSGDTGELFF. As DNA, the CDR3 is TGTGCCAGCCGAACTAGCGGGGACACCGGGGAGCTGTTTTTT.

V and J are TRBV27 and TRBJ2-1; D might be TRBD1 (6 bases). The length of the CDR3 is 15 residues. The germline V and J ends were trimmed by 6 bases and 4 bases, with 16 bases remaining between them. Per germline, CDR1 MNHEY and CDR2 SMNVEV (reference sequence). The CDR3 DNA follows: TGTGCCAGCAGCCCGAGGACAGTTGTTTACAATGAGCAGTTCTTC. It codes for CASSPRTVVYNEQFF.

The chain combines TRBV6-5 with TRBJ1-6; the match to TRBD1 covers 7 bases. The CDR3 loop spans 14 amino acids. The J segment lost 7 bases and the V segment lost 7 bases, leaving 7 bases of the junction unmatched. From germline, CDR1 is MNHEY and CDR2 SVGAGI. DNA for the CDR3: TGTGCCAGCACCACCCGGGACAGCAATTCACCCCTCCACTTT. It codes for CASTTRDSNSPLHF.

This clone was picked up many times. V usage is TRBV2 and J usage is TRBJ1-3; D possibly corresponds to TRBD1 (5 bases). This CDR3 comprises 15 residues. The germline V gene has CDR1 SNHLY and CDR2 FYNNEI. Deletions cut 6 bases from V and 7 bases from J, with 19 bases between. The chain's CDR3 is CASRPFRVVNNTIYF. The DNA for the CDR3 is TGTGCCAGCAGACCCTTCAGGGTGGTTAACAACACCATATATTTT. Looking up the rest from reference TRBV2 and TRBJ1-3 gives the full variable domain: EPEVTQTPSHQVTQMGQEVILRCVPISNHLYFYWYRQILGQKVEFLVSFYNNEISEKSEIFDDQFSVERPDGSNFTLKIRSTKLEDSAMYFCASRPFRVVNNTIYFGEGSWLTVV.

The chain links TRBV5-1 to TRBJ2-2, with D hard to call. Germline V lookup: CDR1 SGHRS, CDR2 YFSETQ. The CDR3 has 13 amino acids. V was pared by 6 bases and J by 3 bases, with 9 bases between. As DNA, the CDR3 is TGCGCCAGCAAAGAGTATTACACCGGGGAGCTGTTTTTT. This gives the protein CASKEYYTGELFF.

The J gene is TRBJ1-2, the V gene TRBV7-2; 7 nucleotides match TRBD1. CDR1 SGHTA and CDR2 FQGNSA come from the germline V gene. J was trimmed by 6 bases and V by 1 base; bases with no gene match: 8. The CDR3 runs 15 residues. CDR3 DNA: TGTGCCAGCAGCTTAGTTTTGGGACAGATCCATGGCTACACCTTC. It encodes CASSLVLGQIHGYTF.

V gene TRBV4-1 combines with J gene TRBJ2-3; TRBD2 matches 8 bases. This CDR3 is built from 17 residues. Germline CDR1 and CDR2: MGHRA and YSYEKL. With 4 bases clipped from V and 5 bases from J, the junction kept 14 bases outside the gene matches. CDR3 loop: CASSPRGSGGRGDTQYF. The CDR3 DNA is TGCGCCAGCAGCCCCCGGGGCAGCGGGGGCCGGGGAGATACGCAGTATTTT.

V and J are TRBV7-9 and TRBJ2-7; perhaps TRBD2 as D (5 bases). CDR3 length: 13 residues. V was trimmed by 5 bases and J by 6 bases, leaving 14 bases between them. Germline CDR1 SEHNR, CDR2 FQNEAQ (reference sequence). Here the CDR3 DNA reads TGTGCCAGCAGCCCGCAGACTATTCTCGAGCAGTACTTC. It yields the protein CASSPQTILEQYF.

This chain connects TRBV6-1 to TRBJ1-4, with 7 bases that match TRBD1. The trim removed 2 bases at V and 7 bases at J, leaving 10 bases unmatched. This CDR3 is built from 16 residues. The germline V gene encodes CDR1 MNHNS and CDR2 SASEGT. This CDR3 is CASSETGGNRGEKLFF. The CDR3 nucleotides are TGTGCCAGCAGTGAAACTGGAGGGAACAGGGGTGAAAAACTGTTTTTT.

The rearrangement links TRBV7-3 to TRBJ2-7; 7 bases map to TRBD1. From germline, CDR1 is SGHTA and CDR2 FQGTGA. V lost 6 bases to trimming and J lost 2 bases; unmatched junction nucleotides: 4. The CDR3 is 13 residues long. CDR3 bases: TGTGCCAGCAGACGTACAGGGGCCTACGAGCAGTACTTC. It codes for CASRRTGAYEQYF.

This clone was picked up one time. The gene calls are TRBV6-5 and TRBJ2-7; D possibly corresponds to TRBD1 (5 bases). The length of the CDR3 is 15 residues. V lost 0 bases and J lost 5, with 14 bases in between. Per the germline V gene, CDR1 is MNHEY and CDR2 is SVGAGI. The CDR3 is CASSYSPQGRHEQYF. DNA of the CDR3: TGTGCCAGCAGTTACTCTCCCCAGGGTCGGCACGAGCAGTACTTC.